The clone carrying this T cell receptor beta chain is a singleton in its sample. The CDR3 has 17 residues. CDR1 and CDR2 from the germline V gene are SGHDN and FVKESK. Deletions cut 4 bases from V and 0 bases from J, with 16 bases between. When the RNA was reverse transcribed, random hexamers were used with an input of about 0.45 to 1 ug. TCRdb independently ran MiXCR on the immunoSEQ multiplex PCR reads; one entry per CDR3 protein. The repertoire holds approximately 83,000 distinct CDR3 sequences, with over 85% as singletons. The data belong to a study of CD8 T cells in Susac syndrome. This TCR derives from a human donor with Susac syndrome. Sequencing was done on a sample of CD8+ T cells from PBMCs. The chain employs TRBV14 and TRBJ2-1, with D maybe TRBD2 (6 bases). For the CDR3, the DNA is TGTGCCAGCAGCCCTAAGGGGCGGGGAAGCTCCTACAATGAGCAGTTCTTC. This codes for CASSPKGRGSSYNEQFF.